This TCR beta chain stems from a study of CD8+ T cells in alopecia areata. Study-wide findings and caveats: Under tofacitinib, fewer expanded CD8+ clones appeared among the top 100 scalp clones.

Documented treatment: oral pan-JAK inhibitor, 5-10 mg twice daily. Comment on this clone: Its matching antigen is unknown.

Between the trimmed V and J ends, which lost 4 bases and 1 base, there was a span of 16 bases. Germline lookup yields CDR1 LGHNT and CDR2 FRNRAP. The CDR3 runs 16 residues. Extraction of RNA preceded its reverse transcription into cDNA, which served as the sequencing template. Profiling relied on immunoSEQ multiplex PCR, and the TCRdb table lists in-frame clones only, not all of them. The data contain 90,000 to 130,000 clones, roughly three fifths of them singletons. The material was CD8+ T cells sorted from blood, obtained at week 24, from a patient treated with tofacitinib. The J gene is TRBJ2-5, the V gene TRBV12-5; no clear D gene. This sequence originates from a human donor with alopecia areata. CDR3 DNA: TGTGCTAGTGGTTCCCGGAATACAGACGCCCAAGAGACCCAGTACTTC. Its protein is CASGSRNTDAQETQYF. Drawing the rest from reference TRBV12-5 and TRBJ2-5, the complete variable domain is DARVTQTPRHKVTEMGQEVTMRCQPILGHNTVFWYRQTMMQGLELLAYFRNRAPLDDSGMPKDRFSAEMPDATLATLKIQPSEPRDSAVYFCASGSRNTDAQETQYFGPGTRLLVL.